One sample yielded the 12 T cell receptor beta chains listed below, sequenced in a study of response to subunit inactivated influenza vaccine. TCRdb recomputed calls from the RT-PCR reads with MiXCR, one row per CDR3 protein. The data hold roughly 710,000 distinct CDR3 sequences, with 12% to 15% observed a single time. The sample in question was PBMCs from blood, obtained roughly 15 days before vaccination. The receptors come from a man over 45 who received an inactivated influenza vaccine.

The rearrangement uses TRBV4-3 and TRBJ1-6; no firm D call. Per the germline V gene, CDR1 is LGHNA and CDR2 is YSLEER. The CDR3 runs 14 residues. V was trimmed by 6 bases and J by 4 bases, leaving 10 bases between them. This CDR3 reads CASSAVGYNSPLHF. CDR3 bases: TGCGCCAGCAGTGCGGTTGGGTATAATTCACCCCTCCACTTT.

The V and J genes are TRBV11-1 and TRBJ2-1; 11 bases agree with TRBD2. Trimming removed 1 base from V and 5 bases from J; junction bases left unmatched: 10. CDR1 and CDR2 from the germline V gene are SGHAT and FQDESV (reference sequence). This CDR3 contains 18 residues. DNA of the CDR3: TGTGCCAGCAGCTTAGTTCTGATGACTAGCGGGAAAAACAATGAGCAGTTCTTC. Translation: CASSLVLMTSGKNNEQFF.

The J gene is TRBJ2-1, the V gene TRBV20-1; TRBD2 aligns across 10 bases. V trimming: 3 bases; J trimming: 5 bases; junction bases outside the gene matches: 10. This CDR3 is built from 16 residues. CDR1 and CDR2 from the germline V gene are DFQATT and SNEGSKA (reference sequence). CDR3 in amino acids: CSARFPGLAFNNEQFF. The CDR3, as DNA: TGCAGTGCTAGGTTCCCGGGACTAGCGTTTAACAATGAGCAGTTCTTC.

This clonotype was counted at least ten times. The chain carries TRBV12-3 or TRBV12-4 and TRBJ2-7; no clear D gene. V lost 3 bases and J 3 bases, leaving 6 bases between the germline ends. The CDR3 extends over 12 amino acids. CDR3 protein: CASSLTRYEQYF. The CDR3 DNA follows: TGTGCCAGCAGTTTGACCCGCTACGAGCAGTACTTC.

This chain links TRBV9 with TRBJ2-5; TRBD1 matches 7 bases. Germline CDR1 reads SGDLS; CDR2 reads YYNGEE. The ends lost 3 bases at V and 1 base at J; junction bases unmatched: 9. The CDR3 spans 16 residues. DNA of the CDR3: TGTGCCAGCAGCGCTATGACAGGGACAGCCCAAGAGACCCAGTACTTC. Protein: CASSAMTGTAQETQYF.

This clonotype showed up just a few times. The chain uses TRBV5-5 and TRBJ2-1; possibly TRBD1 for D (8 bases). The V end was cut by 5 bases, the J end by 10 bases, with 22 bases between. The CDR3 sequence is 15 residues long. Germline V lookup: CDR1 SGHKS, CDR2 YYEKEE (reference sequence). In DNA form, the CDR3 reads TGTGCCAGCAGTGAACGGACAGGGACTACTGGAGAGCAGTTCTTC. This encodes CASSERTGTTGEQFF.

Only a few counts were recorded for this clonotype. The chain has TRBV7-9 and TRBJ1-3; possible D gene TRBD1, 5 bases. Trimming cost V 6 bases and J 0 bases, with 15 bases left between them. The CDR3 spans 16 residues. From germline, CDR1 is SEHNR and CDR2 FQNEAQ (reference sequence). For the CDR3, the DNA is TGTGCCAGCAGTCTTTGGGGGAGGAGCTCTGGAAACACCATATATTTT. Its protein product is CASSLWGRSSGNTIYF.

The chain joins TRBV6-5 to TRBJ2-2; possibly TRBD2 for D (5 bases). The CDR3 is 14 residues long. Germline CDR1 and CDR2: MNHEY and SVGAGI. V gave up 0 bases and J gave up 5 bases, with 7 bases separating them. The CDR3 loop is CASSYSKRTGELFF. CDR3 nucleotides: TGTGCCAGCAGTTACTCCAAGCGGACCGGGGAGCTGTTTTTT.

This clonotype was seen a few times. This chain uses TRBV7-8 with TRBJ1-3, with D tentatively TRBD1 (6 bases). V lost 5 bases and J lost 4, with 18 bases in between. The V gene's germline CDR1 is SGHVS and CDR2 FQNEAQ. This CDR3 spans 16 amino acids. This CDR3 is CASSKLGGNRGNTIYF. CDR3 nucleotides: TGTGCCAGCAGCAAATTAGGGGGAAACCGAGGAAACACCATATATTTT.

This clonotype has ten or more counts. Here the CDR3 DNA reads TGTGCCAGCAGTTTCCGCCTAGGAGGTTCCTATACGCAGTATTTT. Its protein is CASSFRLGGSYTQYF. V and J are TRBV27 and TRBJ2-3; D perhaps matches TRBD2 (5 bases). The length of the CDR3 is 15 residues. Trimming pared 3 bases from V and 7 bases from J, leaving 17 bases between. Germline loops: CDR1 MNHEY, CDR2 SMNVEV (reference sequence).

This clonotype occurred many times. The chain is built from TRBV12-5 and TRBJ1-1, with TRBD1 matching over 7 bases. Germline trimming cut 5 bases from V and 1 base from J; bases unmatched to any gene: 10. The CDR3 is 16 amino acids. CDR1 and CDR2 from the germline V gene are LGHNT and FRNRAP. The CDR3 region has the DNA TGTGCTAGTGGTAACCGCAGGACAGGAGCGAACACTGAAGCTTTCTTT. Translating gives CASGNRRTGANTEAFF.

V usage is TRBV12-3 or TRBV12-4 and J usage is TRBJ1-6, with 7 bases fitting TRBD1. The CDR3 is made up of 14 amino acids. J gave up 8 bases and V 4 bases, and 5 bases lay outside the gene matches. The CDR3 DNA reads as TGTGCCAGCAGTTCTCAGGGGGAACATTCACCCCTCCACTTT. Translating it yields CASSSQGEHSPLHF.